The T cell receptor (beta chain) under discussion was sequenced for a study of T-cell reconstitution after alpha-beta-depleted transplantation in children. Findings of the study overall: Among T cells one year after transplant, newly produced cells accounted for most counts and diversity. Some patients owed their high day-60 TCRbeta diversity to surviving recipient T cells and thymic progenitors. Two months or so post-transplant, alpha-beta T cells reportedly derived from several hundred expanded graft clones.

Unique molecular identifiers were used to barcode this TCRbeta library. TCRdb re-derived calls from the PCR reads in MiXCR, one entry per CDR3 protein. The sample lists 600,000 to 700,000 distinct CDR3 sequences; around 13% were seen once. The trim removed 10 bases at V and 3 bases at J, leaving 6 bases unmatched. Germline V gives CDR1 LNHNV, CDR2 YYDKDF (reference sequence). This CDR3 is 14 amino acids long. This clonotype was seen at least ten times. Antigen unknown. The rearrangement links TRBV15 to TRBJ2-3; 11 bases match TRBD2. The source of this sequence is a girl aged 2-10 years with congenital amegakaryocytic thrombocytopenia, due to receive a stem cell transplant. The source was PBMCs, collected before TCRalphabeta/CD19-depleted stem cell transplant. The CDR3 DNA reads TGTGCCAGCTCAACTAGCGGGAGAACAGATACGCAGTATTTT. Protein: CASSTSGRTDTQYF.